This entry lists 32 T cell receptor beta chains sequenced from one sample in a study of blood T cell repertoires in COVID-19. The protocol was immunoSEQ multiplex PCR, while the TCRdb copy is restricted to in-frame clones and leaves out a portion. This sample yields about 230,000 clones, of which less than 85% are seen a single time; under 3% belongs to the top ten. What was sequenced was peripheral blood. All receptors come from a woman aged 70-85 years with active or convalescent COVID-19.

The chain recombines TRBV30 with TRBJ2-2, with 9 positions matching TRBD1. Germline V gene data show CDR1 as GTSNPN and CDR2 as SVGIG (reference sequence). Trimming cost V 5 bases and J 8 bases; bases outside gene matches: 6. The CDR3 covers 13 residues. The CDR3 region has the DNA TGTGCCTGGGGACAGGGGTCAACTGGGGAGCTGTTTTTT. Its translation: CAWGQGSTGELFF.

V and J are TRBV6-6 and TRBJ1-2, with 7 bases that match TRBD1. Germline V gene lookup returns CDR1 MNHNY and CDR2 SVGAGI (reference sequence). The CDR3 contains 15 residues. V shed 6 bases and J 4 bases; nucleotides not matched to a gene: 11. The CDR3 region has the DNA TGTGCCAGCAGATTAGGACAGGCCTTTGCCTATGGCTACACCTTC. It yields the protein CASRLGQAFAYGYTF.

This rearrangement joins TRBV19 to TRBJ1-5; no firm D call. The CDR3 sequence is 14 residues long. Trimming cost V 6 bases and J 3 bases, with 12 bases left between them. Germline CDR1 LNHDA, CDR2 SQIVND (reference sequence). For the CDR3, the DNA is TGTGCCAGTAGATCTCGCGGGAACAATCAGCCCCAGCATTTT. Translating it yields CASRSRGNNQPQHF.

The V and J genes are TRBV5-1 and TRBJ2-7, with a tentative D call TRBD2 (7 bases). The CDR3 is made up of 18 amino acids. Germline V lookup: CDR1 SGHRS, CDR2 YFSETQ. Trimming removed 0 bases from V and 6 bases from J, with 25 bases in between. CDR3 bases: TGCGCCAGCAGCTTGGGCGGCCCCGGGGGGCCGGGTCGCTCCGAGCAGTACTTC. This translates into CASSLGGPGGPGRSEQYF.

This clone has a handful of counts. The rearrangement joins TRBV5-4 to TRBJ2-3, with D possibly TRBD2 on 6 matching bases. Germline V gene data show CDR1 as SGHNT and CDR2 as YYREEE (reference sequence). V was pared by 2 bases and J by 3 bases, with 13 bases between. The CDR3 has 15 residues. This CDR3 reads CASSFGGTRTDTQYF. The CDR3 DNA sequence: TGTGCCAGCAGCTTTGGCGGGACGCGGACAGATACGCAGTATTTT.

The V and J genes are TRBV27 and TRBJ2-7; TRBD1 might be the D (6 bases). The CDR3 extends over 13 amino acids. Trimming cost V 6 bases and J 6 bases, with 15 bases left between them. The germline V gene has CDR1 MNHEY and CDR2 SMNVEV (reference sequence). The CDR3 is CASRRGSGAEQYF. As DNA, the CDR3 is TGTGCCAGCAGGAGGGGGAGTGGGGCCGAGCAGTACTTC.

Here the CDR3 DNA reads TGTGCCAGCAGCTTTGACAGGGTATTCGAGCAGTACTTC. It is translated as CASSFDRVFEQYF. This chain links TRBV5-4 with TRBJ2-7; 7 bases are a match to TRBD1. The CDR3 length is 13 residues. The germline CDR1 and CDR2 sequences are SGHNT and YYREEE (reference sequence). Unmatched junction bases numbered 5, after V lost 2 bases and J lost 6 bases.

The chain employs TRBV9 and TRBJ2-5, with TRBD2 identical over 14 bases. The ends lost 4 bases at V and 5 bases at J; junction bases unmatched: 7. Germline V gives CDR1 SGDLS, CDR2 YYNGEE. The CDR3 has 16 residues. This chain's CDR3 is CASSNGLAGGWETQYF. The CDR3 DNA is TGTGCCAGCAGCAATGGACTAGCGGGGGGATGGGAGACCCAGTACTTC.

The CDR3 coding sequence is TGCGCCAGCGGGACTAGCGGGGTGACAGATACGCAGTATTTT. Translating gives CASGTSGVTDTQYF. V and J are TRBV5-1 and TRBJ2-3, with 13 bases lining up with TRBD2. There are 14 residues in the CDR3. With V trimmed by 7 bases and J by 3 bases, 2 bases remained unmatched. The germline V gene has CDR1 SGHRS and CDR2 YFSETQ.

The chain is built from TRBV5-1 and TRBJ2-3; maybe TRBD1 (6 bases). The CDR3 extends over 14 amino acids. V gave up 4 bases and J gave up 2 bases, with 11 bases separating them. From germline, CDR1 is SGHRS and CDR2 YFSETQ. The CDR3 DNA is TGCGCCAGCAGCCTCCGGGACAACACAGATACGCAGTATTTT. Amino acid sequence: CASSLRDNTDTQYF.

The V call is TRBV7-3, the J call TRBJ2-1; 10 bases align to TRBD1. V gave up 1 base and J gave up 8 bases; unmatched junction bases: 8. Germline lookup yields CDR1 SGHTA and CDR2 FQGTGA. CDR3 length: 16 residues. The DNA of the CDR3 is TGTGCCAGCAGCTTAAGGGTGACAGGGGGCTTGGATGAGCAGTTCTTC. It translates to CASSLRVTGGLDEQFF.

The V gene is TRBV5-8, the J gene TRBJ2-1, with D possibly matching TRBD2 (5 bases). The germline V gene has CDR1 SGHTS and CDR2 YDEGEE. Trimming stripped 3 bases from V and 10 bases from J, with 11 bases between. The CDR3 is 12 amino acids. The CDR3 here is CASSYPPGEQFF. The CDR3 bases are TGTGCCAGCAGCTATCCTCCGGGGGAGCAGTTCTTC.

This chain links TRBV4-3 with TRBJ2-7; 11 nucleotides agree with TRBD2. CDR1 LGHNA and CDR2 YSLEER come from the germline V gene. The V and J ends lost 3 bases and 4 bases, in that order; junction bases with no gene match: 8. The CDR3 runs to 16 residues. CDR3 in amino acids: CASSQGVSGGAYEQYF. CDR3 DNA: TGCGCCAGCAGCCAGGGCGTTAGCGGGGGGGCGTACGAGCAGTACTTC.

V and J are TRBV11-2 and TRBJ2-7; 11 bases align to TRBD2. The CDR3 has 17 amino acids. Trimming cost V 5 bases and J 3 bases; bases outside gene matches: 12. The germline CDR1 and CDR2 sequences are SGHAT and FQNNGV. For the CDR3, the DNA is TGTGCCAGCAGCCCAACTAGCGGGAGCCGACTTGTCTACGAGCAGTACTTC. Its protein is CASSPTSGSRLVYEQYF.

This clone appeared a single time. The rearrangement joins TRBV6-5 to TRBJ1-1; D remains ambiguous. Germline loops: CDR1 MNHEY, CDR2 SVGAGI. The V end was cut by 6 bases, the J end by 1 base, with 12 bases between. The CDR3 spans 14 residues. DNA for the CDR3: TGTGCCAGCAGGCGACAAAGGCGGAACACTGAAGCTTTCTTT. It yields the protein CASRRQRRNTEAFF.

The rearrangement links TRBV7-5 to TRBJ1-4; the DNA was not compared with TRBD1, the D call given in the table. TRBV7-5 is a listed pseudogene. The CDR3 consists of 15 residues. This chain's CDR3 is CVRPSPGKIDEKLFF. CDR3 DNA sequence: TGTGTCAGACCTAGTCCAGGGAAGATTGACGAAAAACTGTTTTTT.

The chain has TRBV15 and TRBJ1-2; the match to TRBD1 covers 8 bases. Germline CDR1 reads LNHNV; CDR2 reads YYDKDF (reference sequence). V lost 5 bases to trimming and J lost 8 bases; unmatched junction nucleotides: 4. CDR3 length equals 12 residues. The CDR3 loop is CATSGQGSGYTF. Written as DNA, the CDR3 is TGTGCCACCAGCGGACAGGGCTCAGGCTACACCTTC. Variable domain in full (rest from reference TRBV15 and TRBJ1-2): DAMVIQNPRYQVTQFGKPVTLSCSQTLNHNVMYWYQQKSSQAPKLLFHYYDKDFNNEADTPDNFQSRRPNTSFCFLDIRSPGLGDTAMYLCATSGQGSGYTFGSGTRLTVV.

V usage is TRBV27 and J usage is TRBJ2-7, with TRBD2 matching over 7 bases. Germline V lookup: CDR1 MNHEY, CDR2 SMNVEV (reference sequence). Germline trimming cut 0 bases from V and 9 bases from J; bases unmatched to any gene: 17. This CDR3 is 17 amino acids long. This CDR3 reads CASSLSNPAGHTTSQYF. The CDR3 nucleotides read TGTGCCAGCAGTTTATCGAACCCAGCGGGGCATACTACGTCGCAGTACTTC.

The chain links TRBV7-6 to TRBJ2-7; 11 bases map to TRBD2. CDR3 length equals 15 residues. V shed 5 bases, J shed 2 bases, and the junction held 5 bases outside the gene matches. Germline loops: CDR1 SGHVS, CDR2 FNYEAQ. CDR3 region: CASSAGLAATYEQYF. CDR3 DNA sequence: TGTGCCAGCAGCGCGGGACTAGCGGCCACCTACGAGCAGTACTTC.

The chain's CDR3 is CASSPGESYNEQFF. CDR3 bases: TGTGCCAGTAGTCCGGGGGAGTCCTACAATGAGCAGTTCTTC. The J gene is TRBJ2-1, the V gene TRBV19; a weak D match, TRBD2 (6 bases). V lost 5 bases and J 1 base, leaving 9 bases between the germline ends. Germline CDR1 reads LNHDA; CDR2 reads SQIVND (reference sequence). The CDR3 length is 14 residues.

The chain combines TRBV24-1 with TRBJ2-7; the D gene is possibly TRBD2 (6 bases). The germline gives CDR1 KGHDR, CDR2 SFDVKD. This CDR3 is built from 16 residues. Trimming cost V 3 bases and J 8 bases, with 22 bases left between them. In DNA, the CDR3 is TGTGCCACCAGTGATGGTACCGGGAGTCCCACATCGAAGCAGTACTTC. Encoded protein: CATSDGTGSPTSKQYF.

The V call is TRBV5-1, the J call TRBJ2-7; tentatively, D is TRBD2 (7 bases). The germline V and J ends were trimmed by 8 bases and 4 bases, with 25 bases remaining between them. CDR1 SGHRS and CDR2 YFSETQ come from the germline V gene. CDR3 length: 16 amino acids. The CDR3 DNA reads as TGCGCCAGTGGCCCGGGGGGCGGATCAGTGGCATACGAGCAGTACTTC. The encoded protein is CASGPGGGSVAYEQYF.

J is TRBJ2-5 and V is TRBV27; TRBD2 aligns across 9 bases. CDR3 length equals 15 residues. Trimming cost V 6 bases and J 3 bases; bases outside gene matches: 8. CDR1 and CDR2 (germline): MNHEY, SMNVEV (reference sequence). CDR3 residues: CASRDRLAGKETQYF. For the CDR3, the DNA is TGTGCCAGCAGGGACCGGCTAGCGGGAAAAGAGACCCAGTACTTC.

The count of this clone is one. The chain carries TRBV4-1 and TRBJ1-2; possible D gene TRBD1, 5 bases. In germline, CDR1 is MGHRA, CDR2 YSYEKL. Between the trimmed V and J ends, which lost 4 bases and 9 bases, there was a span of 24 bases. The CDR3 contains 16 residues. Here the CDR3 reads CASSRGVEGRERSYTF. CDR3 in DNA: TGCGCCAGCAGCCGGGGGGTAGAAGGGCGGGAGAGGAGCTACACCTTC.

This clone was seen only once. The chain employs TRBV7-2 and TRBJ1-2; perhaps TRBD1 as D (6 bases). V was cut by 1 base and J by 4 bases, with 19 bases left in between. CDR1 is SGHTA and CDR2 is FQGNSA in the germline V gene. This CDR3 has 17 amino acids. CDR3 sequence reads: CASSLGDTSTGLYGYTF. CDR3 nucleotide sequence: TGTGCCAGCAGCTTAGGGGACACGAGCACGGGCCTCTATGGCTACACCTTC.

Regarding this clone: Other DNA sequences within the sample encode an identical CDR3. The V gene is TRBV4-1, the J gene TRBJ1-2, with TRBD1 matching 8 bases. V was pared by 3 bases and J by 6 bases, with 6 bases of the junction left unmatched. The CDR3 loop spans 14 amino acids. CDR1 and CDR2 from the germline V gene are MGHRA and YSYEKL. For the CDR3, the DNA is TGCGCCAGCAGCCAGGCAGGGGGCGCCGATGGCTACACCTTC. Protein sequence: CASSQAGGADGYTF.

V and J are TRBV5-1 and TRBJ1-1, with TRBD1 matching over 10 bases. The V gene's germline CDR1 is SGHRS and CDR2 YFSETQ. The CDR3 is 13 residues long. The junction had 7 bases not matched to a gene; V was cut back by 7 bases and J by 7 bases. CDR3 amino acids: CASSPGTGVEAFF. In nucleotides, the CDR3 is TGCGCCAGCTCCCCCGGGACAGGGGTTGAAGCTTTCTTT.

J is TRBJ2-3 and V is TRBV4-3, with 9 bases aligning to TRBD2. V was pared by 1 base and J by 3 bases, with 8 bases of the junction left unmatched. This CDR3 is 17 amino acids long. Germline V lookup: CDR1 LGHNA, CDR2 YSLEER. The CDR3 nucleotides are TGCGCCAGCAGCCAAGTCAAGCGGGGGGTCGAGACAGATACGCAGTATTTT. It encodes CASSQVKRGVETDTQYF.

The chain uses TRBV5-1 and TRBJ1-3; tentative D call: TRBD1 (5 bases). The CDR3 totals 14 residues. Germline-derived CDR1 and CDR2 are SGHRS and YFSETQ. V gave up 5 bases and J gave up 0 bases, with 9 bases separating them. Written as DNA, the CDR3 is TGCGCCAGCAGGACACAGGTCTCTGGAAACACCATATATTTT. Protein product: CASRTQVSGNTIYF.

This chain uses TRBV10-3 with TRBJ1-6, with 9 positions matching TRBD1. The CDR3 has 15 amino acids. V gave up 6 bases and J gave up 7 bases; unmatched junction bases: 7. Germline loops: CDR1 ENHRY, CDR2 SYGVKD. The CDR3 DNA follows: TGTGCCATCAGCCTACTGGACAGGGGAAATTCACCCCTCCACTTT. Amino acids: CAISLLDRGNSPLHF.

This chain joins TRBV13 and TRBJ2-3; no firm D call. Germline V gene lookup returns CDR1 PRHDT and CDR2 FYEKMQ (reference sequence). The CDR3 is 13 amino acids. The ends were cut back, 4 bases at V and 0 bases at J, with 5 bases in the middle. The CDR3 loop is CASSSLSTDTQYF. The CDR3 bases are TGTGCCAGCAGCTCTCTTAGCACAGATACGCAGTATTTT.

This rearrangement joins TRBV5-1 to TRBJ1-1, with 8 positions matching TRBD1. Trimming removed 5 bases from V and 1 base from J; junction bases left unmatched: 7. The CDR3 has 15 amino acids. CDR1 is SGHRS, CDR2 YFSETQ, per germline. CDR3 in DNA: TGCGCCAGCAGTTTTTTCGGGACAGGGAACACTGAAGCTTTCTTT. This codes for CASSFFGTGNTEAFF.